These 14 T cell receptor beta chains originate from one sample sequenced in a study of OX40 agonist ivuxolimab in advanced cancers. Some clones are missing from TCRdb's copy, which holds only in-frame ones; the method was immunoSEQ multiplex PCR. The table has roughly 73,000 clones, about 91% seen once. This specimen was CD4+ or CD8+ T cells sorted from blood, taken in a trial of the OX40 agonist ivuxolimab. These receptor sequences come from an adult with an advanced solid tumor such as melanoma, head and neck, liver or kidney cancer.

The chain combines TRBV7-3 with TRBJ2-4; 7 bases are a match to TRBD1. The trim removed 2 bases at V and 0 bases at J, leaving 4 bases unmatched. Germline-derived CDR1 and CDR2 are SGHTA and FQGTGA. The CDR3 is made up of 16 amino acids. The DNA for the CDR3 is TGTGCCAGCAGCTTATCAGGGGGTCAAGCCAAAAACATTCAGTACTTC. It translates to CASSLSGGQAKNIQYF.

This CDR3 is CASSLQGAGDTQYF. DNA of the CDR3: TGTGCCAGCAGCTTGCAGGGGGCAGGCGATACGCAGTATTTT. V usage is TRBV5-4 and J usage is TRBJ2-3; 8 bases align to TRBD1. The CDR3 covers 14 residues. Germline V gene data show CDR1 as SGHNT and CDR2 as YYREEE (reference sequence). V lost 1 base, J lost 6 bases, and 4 bases stayed unmatched.

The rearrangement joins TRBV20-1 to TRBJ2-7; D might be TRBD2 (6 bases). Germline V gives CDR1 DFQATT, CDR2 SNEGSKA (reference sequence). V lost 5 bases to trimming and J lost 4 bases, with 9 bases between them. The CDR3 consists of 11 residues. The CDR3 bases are TGCAGTGCTGTGCGGGGTTACGAGCAGTACTTC. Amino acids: CSAVRGYEQYF.

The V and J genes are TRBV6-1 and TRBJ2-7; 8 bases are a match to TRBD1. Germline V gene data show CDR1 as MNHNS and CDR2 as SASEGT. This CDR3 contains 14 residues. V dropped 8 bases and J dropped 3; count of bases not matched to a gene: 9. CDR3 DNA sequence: TGTGCCAGCCGGACAGGGTTCGGTTTCTACGAGCAGTACTTC. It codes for CASRTGFGFYEQYF.

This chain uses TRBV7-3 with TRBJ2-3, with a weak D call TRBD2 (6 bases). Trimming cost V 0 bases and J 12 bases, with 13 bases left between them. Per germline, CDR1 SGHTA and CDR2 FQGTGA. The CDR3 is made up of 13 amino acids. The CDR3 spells CASSLTPRDSQYF. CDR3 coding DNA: TGTGCCAGCAGCTTAACCCCCCGGGACTCTCAGTATTTT.

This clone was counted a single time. CDR3 bases: TGTGCCAGCAGCTTATTCGGTCGGTCTGCGGGGGGGATCAGCTCCTACAATGAGCAGTTCTTC. Translated: CASSLFGRSAGGISSYNEQFF. J is TRBJ2-1 and V is TRBV7-8; 9 bases are a match to TRBD2. CDR1 and CDR2 from the germline V gene are SGHVS and FQNEAQ. After removal of 2 bases from V and 0 bases from J, the junction contained 17 bases not matched to a gene. This CDR3 comprises 21 residues. The variable domain in full, with the rest retrieved from reference TRBV7-8 and TRBJ2-1, is GAGVSQSPRYKVAKRGQDVALRCDPISGHVSLFWYQQALGQGPEFLTYFQNEAQLDKSGLPSDRFFAERPEGSVSTLKIQRTQQEDSAVYLCASSLFGRSAGGISSYNEQFFGPGTRLTVL.

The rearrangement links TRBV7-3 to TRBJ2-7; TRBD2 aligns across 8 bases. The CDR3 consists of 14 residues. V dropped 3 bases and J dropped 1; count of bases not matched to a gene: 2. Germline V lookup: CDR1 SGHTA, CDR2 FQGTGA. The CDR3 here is CASSFSGTSYEQYF. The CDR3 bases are TGTGCCAGCAGCTTTAGCGGGACATCCTACGAGCAGTACTTC.

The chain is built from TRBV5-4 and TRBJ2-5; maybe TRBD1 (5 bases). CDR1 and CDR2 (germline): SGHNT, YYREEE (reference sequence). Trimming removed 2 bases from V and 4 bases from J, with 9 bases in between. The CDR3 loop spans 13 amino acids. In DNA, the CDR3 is TGTGCCAGCAGCTTCGAAGGGGCAGAGACCCAGTACTTC. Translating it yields CASSFEGAETQYF.

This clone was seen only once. The CDR3 sequence: CASSQDGVNTEAFF. The CDR3 bases are TGCGCCAGCAGCCAAGATGGGGTGAACACTGAAGCTTTCTTT. The rearrangement uses TRBV4-1 and TRBJ1-1, with unresolved D. Germline V CDR1 and CDR2: MGHRA, YSYEKL. CDR3 length equals 14 residues. Between the trimmed V and J ends, which lost 0 bases and 0 bases, there was a span of 5 bases.

CDR3 region: CASSPYGEPTDTQYF. The DNA of the CDR3 is TGTGCCAGCAGCCCCTACGGAGAACCCACAGATACGCAGTATTTT. This rearrangement joins TRBV9 to TRBJ2-3, with D unresolved. The CDR3 runs to 15 residues. CDR1 SGDLS and CDR2 YYNGEE come from the germline V gene. The germline V and J ends were trimmed by 4 bases and 2 bases, with 14 bases remaining between them.

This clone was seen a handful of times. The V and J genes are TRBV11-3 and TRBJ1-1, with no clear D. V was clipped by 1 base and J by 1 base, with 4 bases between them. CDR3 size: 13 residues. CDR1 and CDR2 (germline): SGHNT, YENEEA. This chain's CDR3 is CASSLAGNTEAFF. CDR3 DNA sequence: TGTGCCAGCAGCTTAGCAGGGAACACTGAAGCTTTCTTT.

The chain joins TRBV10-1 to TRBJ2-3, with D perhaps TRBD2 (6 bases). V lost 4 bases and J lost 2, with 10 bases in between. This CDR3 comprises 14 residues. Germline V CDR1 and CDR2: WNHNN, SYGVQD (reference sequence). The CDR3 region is CASSAAGITDTQYF. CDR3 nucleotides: TGCGCCAGCAGTGCCGCGGGGATCACAGATACGCAGTATTTT.

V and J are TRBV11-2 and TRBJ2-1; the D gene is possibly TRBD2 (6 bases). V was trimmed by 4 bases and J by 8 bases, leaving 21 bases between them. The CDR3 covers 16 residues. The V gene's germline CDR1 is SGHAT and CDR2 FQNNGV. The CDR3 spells CASSSRTKSTSDEQFF. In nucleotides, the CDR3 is TGTGCCAGCAGCTCACGGACTAAGTCGACGTCGGATGAGCAGTTCTTC.

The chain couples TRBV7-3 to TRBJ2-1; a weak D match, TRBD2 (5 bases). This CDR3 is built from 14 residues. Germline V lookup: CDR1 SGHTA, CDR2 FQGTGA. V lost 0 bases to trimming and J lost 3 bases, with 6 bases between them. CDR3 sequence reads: CASSLTRDYNEQFF. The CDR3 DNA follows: TGTGCCAGCAGCTTAACGAGGGACTACAATGAGCAGTTCTTC.